This T cell receptor (beta chain) was captured by sequencing in a study of CD8 T cells in ankylosing spondylitis. 5'-RACE, quantitative and with molecular barcodes, yielded the TCR beta libraries. TCRdb re-called the 5' RACE reads through MiXCR, storing one row per CDR3 protein. The table shows almost 250,000 distinct CDR3 sequences, with more than 25% occurring only once. V lost 0 bases to trimming and J lost 2 bases; unmatched junction nucleotides: 7. The CDR3 has 18 amino acids. Germline V lookup: CDR1 SGHVS, CDR2 FNYEAQ. The clonotype comes from a male donor with ankylosing spondylitis or in good health (not recorded which). This rearrangement joins TRBV7-6 to TRBJ1-4; 9 bases align to TRBD1. Material for sequencing was blood, either unsorted or a sorted T cell fraction (not recorded which). As DNA, the CDR3 is TGTGCCAGCAGCTTAGCGAGTCGACAGGGGGGGACTAATGAAAAACTGTTTTTT. Translated: CASSLASRQGGTNEKLFF.